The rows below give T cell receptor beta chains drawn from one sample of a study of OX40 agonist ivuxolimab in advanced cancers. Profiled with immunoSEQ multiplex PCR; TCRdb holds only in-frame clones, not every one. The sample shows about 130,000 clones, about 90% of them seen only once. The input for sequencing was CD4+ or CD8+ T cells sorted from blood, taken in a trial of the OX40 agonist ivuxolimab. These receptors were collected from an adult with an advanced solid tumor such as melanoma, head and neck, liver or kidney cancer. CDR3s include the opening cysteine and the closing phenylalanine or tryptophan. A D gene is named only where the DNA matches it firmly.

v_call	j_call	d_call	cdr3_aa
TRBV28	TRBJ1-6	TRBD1	CASTPPTGHNSPLHF
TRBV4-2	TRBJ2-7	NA	CASSQDNRRAYEQYF
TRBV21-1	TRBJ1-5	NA	CASSKAVAPISNQPQHF
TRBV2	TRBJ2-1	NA	CASSERGPFEQFF
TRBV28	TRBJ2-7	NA	CASSFPNIGGNEQYF
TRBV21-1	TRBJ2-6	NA	CASSNGIPHGAGANVLTF
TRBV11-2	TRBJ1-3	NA	CASSSHRGNTIYF
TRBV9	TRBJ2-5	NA	CASSGETQYF
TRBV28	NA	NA	CASSFGRRGVYEQYF
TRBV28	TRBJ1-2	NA	CASSLFRGAPDYGYTF
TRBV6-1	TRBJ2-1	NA	CASSEAWVSGYNEQFF
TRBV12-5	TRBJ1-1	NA	CASGWAPTGMGAEAFF
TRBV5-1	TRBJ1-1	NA	CASSTARGNTEAFF
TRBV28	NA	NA	CASGASAYEQYF
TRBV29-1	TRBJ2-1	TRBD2	CSVVAGGSSYNEQFF
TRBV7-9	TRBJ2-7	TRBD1	CASSLVAGGWAQYF
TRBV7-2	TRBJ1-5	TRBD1	CASSLGGQGSNQPQHF
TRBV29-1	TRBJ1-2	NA	CSAGAWGSNYGYTF
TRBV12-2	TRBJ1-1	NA	CASRLNQGPKGDTEAFF
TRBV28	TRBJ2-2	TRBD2	CASSPPHSGRAGELFF
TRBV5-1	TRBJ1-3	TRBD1	CASSLQDRGRNTIYF
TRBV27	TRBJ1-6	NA	CASGSNSYNSPLHF
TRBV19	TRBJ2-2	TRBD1	CASEQGWTGELFF
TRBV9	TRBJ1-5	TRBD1	CASSPGTGFQPQHF
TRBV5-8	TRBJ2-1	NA	CASSSSTGWDEQFF
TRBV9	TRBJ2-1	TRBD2	CASSVAPPSGWGNEQFF
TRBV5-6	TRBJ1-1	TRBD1	CASGGTGALNTEAFF
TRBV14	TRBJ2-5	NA	CASSQGRARPHQETQYF
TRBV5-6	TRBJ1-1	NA	CASSLVQRNTEAFF
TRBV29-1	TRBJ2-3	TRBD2	CSVLLAGGTDTQYF
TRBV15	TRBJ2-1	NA	CATSRAYNEQFF
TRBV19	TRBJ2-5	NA	CTSSIDLYQETQYF
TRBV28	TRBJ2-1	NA	CASSLLALGEQFF
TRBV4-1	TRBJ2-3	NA	CASSRSLGGMATDTQYF
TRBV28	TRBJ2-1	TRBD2	CASRGLAGGDEQFF
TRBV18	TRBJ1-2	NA	CASSPYTPADGYTF
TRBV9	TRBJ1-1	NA	CASSVDIVDTEAFF
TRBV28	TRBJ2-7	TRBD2	CASSFGTSGRVEQYF
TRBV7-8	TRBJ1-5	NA	CASSPQTGYSNQPQHF
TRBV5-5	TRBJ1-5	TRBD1	CASSLEGRQGVFSNQPQHF
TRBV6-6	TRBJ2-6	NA	CASSLDINMGANVLTF
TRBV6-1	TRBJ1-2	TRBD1	CASSEQLGTGILRDGYTF
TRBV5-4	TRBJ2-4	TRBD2	CASSLAPSGRVTDIQYF
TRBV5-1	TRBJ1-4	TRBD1	CASSSTGGGEKLFF
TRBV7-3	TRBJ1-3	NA	CASSLNPGRQGNTIYF
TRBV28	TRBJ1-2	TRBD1	CAAGTGVGYTF
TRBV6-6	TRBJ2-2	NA	CASSYVTAAGELFF
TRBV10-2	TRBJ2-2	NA	CASSESSTGELFF
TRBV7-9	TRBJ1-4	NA	CASSSQGPTNEKLFF
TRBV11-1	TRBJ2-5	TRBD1	CASSLQGVGQETQYF
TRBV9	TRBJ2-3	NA	CASSVEADTQYF
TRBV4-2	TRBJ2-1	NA	CASSQAGEQFF
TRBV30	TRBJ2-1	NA	CAWSLPLWGEQYEQFF
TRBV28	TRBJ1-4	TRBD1	CASATGATNEKLFF